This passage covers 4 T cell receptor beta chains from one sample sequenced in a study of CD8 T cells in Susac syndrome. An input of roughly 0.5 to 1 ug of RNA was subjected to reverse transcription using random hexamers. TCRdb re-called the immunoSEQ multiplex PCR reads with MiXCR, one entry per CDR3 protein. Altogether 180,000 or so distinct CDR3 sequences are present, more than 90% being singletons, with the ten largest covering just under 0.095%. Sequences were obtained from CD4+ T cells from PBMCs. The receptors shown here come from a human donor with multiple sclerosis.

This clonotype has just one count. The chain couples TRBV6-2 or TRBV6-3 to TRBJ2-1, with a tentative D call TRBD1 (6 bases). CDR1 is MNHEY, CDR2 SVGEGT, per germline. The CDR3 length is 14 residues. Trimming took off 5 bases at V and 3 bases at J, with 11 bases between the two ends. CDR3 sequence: CASSPPTGYNEQFF. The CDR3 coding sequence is TGTGCCAGCAGTCCCCCGACAGGCTACAATGAGCAGTTCTTC.

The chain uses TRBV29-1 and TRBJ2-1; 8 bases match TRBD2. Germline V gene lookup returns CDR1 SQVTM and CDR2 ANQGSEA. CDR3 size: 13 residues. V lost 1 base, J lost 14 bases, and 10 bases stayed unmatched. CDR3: CSVEGVAGLSEFF. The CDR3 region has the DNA TGCAGCGTTGAAGGGGTAGCGGGACTGTCGGAGTTCTTC.

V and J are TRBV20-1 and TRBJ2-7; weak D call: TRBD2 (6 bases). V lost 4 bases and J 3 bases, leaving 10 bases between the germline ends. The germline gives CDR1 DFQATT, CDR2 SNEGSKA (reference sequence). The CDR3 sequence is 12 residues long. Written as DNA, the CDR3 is TGCAGTGCTATCCGGCGGGACTACGAGCAGTACTTC. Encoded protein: CSAIRRDYEQYF.

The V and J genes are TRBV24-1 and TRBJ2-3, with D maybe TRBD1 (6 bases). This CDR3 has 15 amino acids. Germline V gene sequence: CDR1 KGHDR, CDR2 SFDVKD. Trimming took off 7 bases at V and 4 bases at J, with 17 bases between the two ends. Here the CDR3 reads CATSQGLQGPDTQYF. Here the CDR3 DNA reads TGTGCCACCAGCCAAGGATTACAGGGACCAGATACGCAGTATTTT.